The rows below give T cell receptor beta chains drawn from one sample of a study of blood T cell repertoires in COVID-19. Profiling relied on immunoSEQ multiplex PCR, and the TCRdb table lists in-frame clones only, not all of them. In the table there are approximately 40,000 clones, about 85% of which are singletons. Sequencing was carried out using peripheral blood. These receptors came from a man between 60 and 75 years old with COVID-19, enrolled during active disease. CDR3s include the opening cysteine and the closing phenylalanine or tryptophan. D genes are given only for firm matches. A row's size may be missing; if present it is once, few, many or a size class.

>TRBV9|TRBD1|TRBJ1-4|NA
CASSAGQGSLDEKLFF
TGTGCCAGCAGCGCGGGACAGGGCAGCCTCGATGAAAAACTGTTTTTT
>TRBV6-5|TRBD1|TRBJ1-2|NA
CASIAGQPVNYGYTF
TGTGCCAGCATTGCGGGACAGCCAGTTAACTATGGCTACACCTTC
>TRBV5-5|NA|TRBJ2-2|NA
CASGAGDTGELFF
TGTGCCAGCGGAGCCGGGGACACCGGGGAGCTGTTTTTT
>TRBV9|NA|TRBJ2-1|once
CASSVAGEQAYYNEQFF
TGTGCCAGCAGCGTAGCTGGTGAGCAGGCCTATTACAATGAGCAGTTCTTC
>TRBV28|NA|TRBJ1-1|once
CASSSPGGRPDTEAFF
TGTGCCAGCAGTTCCCCCGGGGGGCGCCCGGACACTGAAGCTTTCTTT
>TRBV18|TRBD2|TRBJ2-1|NA
CASSLKRGREGPRDEQFF
TGTGCCAGCTCACTCAAACGGGGACGGGAGGGCCCGAGGGATGAGCAGTTCTTC
>TRBV7-2|TRBD1|TRBJ1-5|NA
CASSLKRQGAQPQHF
TGTGCCAGCAGCTTAAAGAGACAGGGGGCTCAGCCCCAGCATTTT
>TRBV6-5|NA|TRBJ2-1|NA
CASSYGGSSYNEQFF
TGTGCCAGCAGTTATGGGGGGAGCTCCTACAATGAGCAGTTCTTC
>TRBV5-1|NA|TRBJ2-1|once
CASSRSTDSSYNEQFF
TGCGCCAGCAGCCGCTCGACAGACAGCTCCTACAATGAGCAGTTCTTC
>TRBV11-1|NA|TRBJ1-1|NA
CASSPRANTEAFF
TGTGCCAGCAGCCCGAGGGCAAACACTGAAGCTTTCTTT
>TRBV6-5|TRBD2|TRBJ2-1|NA
CASSLESGTYNEQFF
TGTGCCAGCAGCCTCGAAAGCGGGACCTACAATGAGCAGTTCTTC
>TRBV19|NA|TRBJ2-1|NA
CASSTAQGYEQFF
TGTGCCAGTAGTACAGCTCAGGGCTATGAGCAGTTCTTC
>TRBV24-1|TRBD2|TRBJ2-1|NA
CATSDPGLEDNEQFF
TGTGCCACCAGTGATCCGGGACTAGAGGACAATGAGCAGTTCTTC
>TRBV3-1/TRBV3-2|NA|TRBJ1-2|NA
CASSQGLLEGVHGYTF
TGTGCCAGCAGCCAGGGCCTCCTGGAGGGAGTACATGGCTACACCTTC
>TRBV28|TRBD1|TRBJ1-2|NA
CASSPPGQGALGGYGYTF
TGTGCCAGCAGTCCCCCGGGACAGGGGGCACTCGGGGGCTATGGCTACACCTTC
>TRBV25-1|NA|TRBJ1-3|NA
CASSEYGEAQFAGNTIYF
TGTGCCAGCAGTGAATATGGAGAGGCCCAGTTCGCTGGAAACACCATATATTTT
>TRBV19|NA|TRBJ2-5|NA
CASSTTRQETQYF
TGTGCCAGTAGTACGACTCGTCAAGAGACCCAGTACTTC
>TRBV12-5|TRBD1|TRBJ2-1|once
CASGLVLGTGIPYNEQFF
TGTGCTAGTGGTTTAGTTTTGGGGACAGGGATCCCCTACAATGAGCAGTTCTTC
>TRBV29-1|TRBD2|TRBJ2-1|NA
CSVEGGETSGRLNEQFF
TGCAGCGTTGAAGGAGGAGAGACTAGCGGGAGATTGAATGAGCAGTTCTTC
>TRBV19|NA|TRBJ2-6|NA
CASSATAGVSGANVLTF
TGTGCCAGTAGTGCGACCGCAGGGGTCTCTGGGGCCAACGTCCTGACTTTC
>TRBV28|TRBD1|TRBJ2-2|NA
CASDGTGKTGELFF
TGTGCCAGCGACGGGACAGGGAAAACCGGGGAGCTGTTTTTT
>TRBV12-3/TRBV12-4|TRBD1|TRBJ2-7|medium-sized
CASRTRGLDEQYF
TGTGCCAGCAGGACCAGGGGGCTGGACGAGCAGTACTTC